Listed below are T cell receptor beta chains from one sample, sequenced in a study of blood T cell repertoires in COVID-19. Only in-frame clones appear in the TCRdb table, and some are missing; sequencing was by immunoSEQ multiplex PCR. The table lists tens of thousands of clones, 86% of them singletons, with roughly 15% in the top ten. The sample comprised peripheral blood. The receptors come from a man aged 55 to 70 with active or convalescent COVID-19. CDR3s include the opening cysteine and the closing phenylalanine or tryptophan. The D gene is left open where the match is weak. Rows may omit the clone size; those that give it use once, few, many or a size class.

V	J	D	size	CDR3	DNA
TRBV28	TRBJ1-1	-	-	CASSFKLTVTEAFF	TGTGCCAGCAGTTTCAAGCTCACCGTGACTGAAGCTTTCTTT
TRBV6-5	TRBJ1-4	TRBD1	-	CASRGTTGSNEKLFF	TGTGCCAGCAGGGGGACGACAGGGTCAAACGAAAAACTGTTTTTT
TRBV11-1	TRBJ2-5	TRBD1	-	CASSRTGGQGEETQYF	TGTGCCAGCAGCCGAACCGGAGGACAGGGGGAGGAGACCCAGTACTTC
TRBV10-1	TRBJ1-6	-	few	CASSRGGSPLHF	TGCGCCAGCAGTCGGGGGGGTTCACCCCTCCACTTT
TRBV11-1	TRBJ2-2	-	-	CASSLGTPGTGELFF	TGTGCCAGCAGCTTAGGGACTCCGGGCACCGGGGAGCTGTTTTTT
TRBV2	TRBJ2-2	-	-	CASLSDRPNTGELFF	TGTGCCAGCCTGTCAGACAGGCCGAACACCGGGGAGCTGTTTTTT
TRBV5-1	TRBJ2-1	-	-	CASSLGQDNEQFF	TGCGCCAGCAGCTTGGGACAAGACAATGAGCAGTTCTTC
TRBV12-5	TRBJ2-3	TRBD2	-	CASGLWDAWTSGGVADTQYF	TGTGCTAGTGGTTTGTGGGACGCCTGGACTAGCGGGGGGGTCGCAGATACGCAGTATTTT
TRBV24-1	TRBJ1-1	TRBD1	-	CATSEQGDPNTEAFF	TGTGCCACCAGTGAGCAGGGGGACCCAAACACTGAAGCTTTCTTT
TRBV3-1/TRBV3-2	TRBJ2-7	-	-	CASSQALDFYEQYF	TGTGCCAGCAGCCAAGCCCTAGATTTCTACGAGCAGTACTTC
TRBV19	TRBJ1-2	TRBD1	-	CASSLQGNYGYTF	TGTGCCAGTAGCCTACAGGGGAACTATGGCTACACCTTC
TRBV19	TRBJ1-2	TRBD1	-	CASSRGDRPFYGYTF	TGTGCCAGTAGTAGAGGGGACAGGCCGTTCTATGGCTACACCTTC
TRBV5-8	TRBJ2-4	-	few	CASSLFQGDIQYF	TGTGCCAGCAGCTTGTTCCAGGGCGACATTCAGTACTTC
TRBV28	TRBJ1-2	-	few	CASSPSGGNGYTF	TGTGCCAGCAGCCCCTCCGGGGGAAATGGCTACACCTTC
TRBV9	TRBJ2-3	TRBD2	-	CASSVDALAADTQYF	TGTGCCAGCAGCGTAGATGCTCTAGCGGCAGATACGCAGTATTTT
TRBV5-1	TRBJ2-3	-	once	CASSLQSTDTQYF	TGCGCCAGCAGCTTGCAGAGCACAGATACGCAGTATTTT
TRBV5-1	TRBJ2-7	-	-	CASSLAYEQYF	TGCGCCAGCAGCCTCGCCTACGAGCAGTACTTC
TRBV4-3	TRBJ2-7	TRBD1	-	CASSRGPGQGAYEQYF	TGCGCCAGCAGCCGTGGACCGGGACAGGGGGCCTACGAGCAGTACTTC
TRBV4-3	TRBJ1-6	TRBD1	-	CASSLEGGPGQGHSPLHF	TGCGCCAGCAGCCTAGAGGGAGGTCCGGGACAGGGGCATTCACCCCTCCACTTT
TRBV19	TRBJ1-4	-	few	CASSTPPGDWGEKLFF	TGTGCCAGTAGTACCCCTCCGGGAGATTGGGGGGAAAAACTGTTTTTT
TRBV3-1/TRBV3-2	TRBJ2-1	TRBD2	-	CASSLWTSGGQYNEQFF	TGTGCCAGCAGCCTTTGGACTAGCGGGGGGCAATACAATGAGCAGTTCTTC
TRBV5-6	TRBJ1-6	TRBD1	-	CASSPGQQYSPLHF	TGTGCCAGCAGCCCGGGACAGCAATATTCACCCCTCCACTTT
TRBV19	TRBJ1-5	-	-	CATAGWDQPQHF	TGTGCCACCGCAGGGTGGGATCAGCCCCAGCATTTT
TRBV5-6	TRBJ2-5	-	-	CASSLTLVGETQYF	TGTGCCAGCAGCTTGACACTAGTGGGAGAGACCCAGTACTTC
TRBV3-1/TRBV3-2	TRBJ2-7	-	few	CASSQGWNSGEVEQYF	TGTGCCAGCAGCCAAGGATGGAACTCGGGTGAGGTCGAGCAGTACTTC
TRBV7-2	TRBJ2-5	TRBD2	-	CASSLGGGAQETQYF	TGTGCCAGCAGCTTAGGCGGGGGGGCCCAAGAGACCCAGTACTTC
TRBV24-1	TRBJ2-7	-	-	CATRGQNSYEQYF	TGTGCCACCAGAGGACAGAACTCCTACGAGCAGTACTTC
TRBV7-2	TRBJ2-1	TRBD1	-	CASSYRGHNEQFF	TGTGCCAGCAGTTACAGGGGCCACAATGAGCAGTTCTTC
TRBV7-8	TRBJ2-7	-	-	CASSLVATSTFLYEQYF	TGTGCCAGCAGCTTAGTAGCGACCTCCACATTCCTATACGAGCAGTACTTC
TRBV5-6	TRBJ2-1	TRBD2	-	CASSYEGLAGYNEQFF	TGTGCCAGCAGCTACGAGGGGCTAGCGGGGTACAATGAGCAGTTCTTC
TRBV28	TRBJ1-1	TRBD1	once	CASSLNRGQSTEAFF	TGTGCCAGCAGTTTGAACAGGGGGCAGAGCACTGAAGCTTTCTTT
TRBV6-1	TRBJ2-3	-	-	CASSESRIIWYF	TGTGCCAGCAGTGAGTCGAGGATCATCTGGTATTTT
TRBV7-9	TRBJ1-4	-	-	CASSSIRQDSGKLFF	TGTGCCAGCAGCTCGATAAGACAGGACTCAGGAAAACTGTTTTTT
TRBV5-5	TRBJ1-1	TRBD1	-	CASSPGEGARTEAFF	TGTGCCAGCTCCCCTGGCGAGGGGGCTAGGACTGAAGCTTTCTTT
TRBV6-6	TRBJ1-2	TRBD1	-	CASSYSRTGESYTF	TGTGCCAGCAGTTACTCCCGGACAGGGGAAAGCTACACCTTC
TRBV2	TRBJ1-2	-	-	CASSEPGRALPYGYTF	TGTGCCAGCAGTGAACCGGGCAGGGCTCTTCCCTATGGCTACACCTTC
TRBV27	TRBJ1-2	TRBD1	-	CASRGQGVQGDGYTF	TGTGCCAGCCGGGGACAGGGGGTACAGGGTGACGGCTACACCTTC
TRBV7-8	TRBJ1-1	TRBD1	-	CASSGQGRVTEAFF	TGTGCCAGCTCCGGACAGGGTCGCGTCACTGAAGCTTTCTTT
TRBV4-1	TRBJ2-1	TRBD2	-	CASSRPAGVYNEQFF	TGCGCCAGCAGCCGCCCAGCGGGGGTTTACAATGAGCAGTTCTTC
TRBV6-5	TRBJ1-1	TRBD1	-	CASSLLTGGSGEAFF	TGTGCCAGCAGTTTACTTACAGGGGGCTCGGGTGAAGCTTTCTTT
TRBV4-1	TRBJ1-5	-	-	CASSQDGGLGNQPQHF	TGCGCCAGCAGCCAAGATGGGGGGTTGGGCAATCAGCCCCAGCATTTT
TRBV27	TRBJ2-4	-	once	CASSPREAKNIQYF	TGTGCCAGCAGTCCTAGAGAAGCCAAAAACATTCAGTACTTC
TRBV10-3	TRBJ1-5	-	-	CAISEFPGLSNQPQHF	TGTGCCATCAGTGAGTTTCCGGGACTGAGCAATCAGCCCCAGCATTTT
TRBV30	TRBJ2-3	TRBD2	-	CAWRNAGGFDTQYF	TGTGCCTGGAGAAACGCGGGGGGGTTTGATACGCAGTATTTT
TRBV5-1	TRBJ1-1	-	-	CASSQPERGWSTEAFF	TGCGCCAGCAGCCAACCTGAAAGGGGCTGGAGCACTGAAGCTTTCTTT
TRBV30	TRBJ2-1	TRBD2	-	CAWTQSGLAGGFF	TGTGCCTGGACCCAGTCGGGACTAGCGGGGGGGTTCTTC
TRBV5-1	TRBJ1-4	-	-	CASRMTGSDEKLFF	TGCGCCAGCAGGATGACAGGATCAGATGAAAAACTGTTTTTT
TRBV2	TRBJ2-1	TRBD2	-	CASRELAGGPDEQFF	TGTGCCAGCAGGGAACTAGCGGGGGGGCCGGATGAGCAGTTCTTC
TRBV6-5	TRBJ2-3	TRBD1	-	CASRQPGQGTDTQYF	TGTGCCAGCAGGCAGCCGGGACAGGGGACAGATACGCAGTATTTT
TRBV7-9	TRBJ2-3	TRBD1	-	CASSSTGGASDTQYF	TGTGCCAGCAGCTCGACAGGGGGCGCGTCCGATACGCAGTATTTT
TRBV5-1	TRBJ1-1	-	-	CASSLGRQENTEAFF	TGCGCCAGCAGCTTGGGGAGACAGGAGAACACTGAAGCTTTCTTT